This T cell receptor (beta chain) was documented in a study of cytomegalovirus exposure and HLA in healthy donors. Study-wide background: The Caucasian-associated ancestry cluster contained 81% of the roughly 390 genotyped donors. Study-wide results and caveats: Under in vitro conditions, a few CMV-associated chains were confirmed as specific for CMV antigens. A likely sequencing artifact accounted for one observed cluster of highly shared sequence variants.

From germline, CDR1 is ENHRY and CDR2 SYGVKD. J lost 4 bases, V lost 0 bases, and 3 bases had no gene match. CDR3 length: 15 residues. Concerning this clone: Antigen unknown.

60 Vbeta and 13 Jbeta primers were used in PCR. Profiling relied on immunoSEQ multiplex PCR, and the TCRdb table lists in-frame clones only, not all of them. The sample records around 140,000 clones, roughly three quarters being singletons. Sequencing input: PBMCs. This TCR was sampled from a woman aged 55-70 years in good health and CMV-seronegative. The chain is built from TRBV10-3 and TRBJ1-2; the match to TRBD1 covers 9 bases. This CDR3 reads CAISESPGQGYGYTF. In DNA form, the CDR3 reads TGTGCCATCAGTGAGTCTCCGGGACAGGGCTATGGCTACACCTTC.